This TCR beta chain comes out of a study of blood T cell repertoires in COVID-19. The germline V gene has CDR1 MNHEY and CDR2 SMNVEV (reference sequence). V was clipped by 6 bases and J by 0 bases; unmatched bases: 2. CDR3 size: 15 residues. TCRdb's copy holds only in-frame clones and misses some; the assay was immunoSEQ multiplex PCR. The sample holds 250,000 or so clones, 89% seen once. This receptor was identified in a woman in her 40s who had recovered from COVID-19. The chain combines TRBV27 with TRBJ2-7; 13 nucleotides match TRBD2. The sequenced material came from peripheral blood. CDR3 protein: CASRWTSGSSYEQYF. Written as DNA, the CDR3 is TGTGCCAGCAGGTGGACTAGCGGGAGCTCCTACGAGCAGTACTTC.